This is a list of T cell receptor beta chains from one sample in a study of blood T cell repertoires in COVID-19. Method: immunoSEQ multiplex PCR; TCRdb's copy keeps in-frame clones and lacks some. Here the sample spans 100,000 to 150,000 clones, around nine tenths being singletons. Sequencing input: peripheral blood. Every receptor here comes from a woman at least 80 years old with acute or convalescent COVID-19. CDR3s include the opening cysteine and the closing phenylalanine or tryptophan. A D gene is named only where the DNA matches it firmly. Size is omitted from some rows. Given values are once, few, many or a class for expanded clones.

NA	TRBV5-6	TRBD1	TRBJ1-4	TGTGCCAGCAGCTTATCAGGGGGCTGGGGTGAAAAACTGTTTTTT	CASSLSGGWGEKLFF
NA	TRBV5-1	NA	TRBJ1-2	TGCGCCAGCAGCTTGAAAGGAGACTATGGCTACACCTTC	CASSLKGDYGYTF
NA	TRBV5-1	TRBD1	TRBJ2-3	TGCGCCAGCAGCTTGGCGCCCCAGGGGGTCACAGATACGCAGTATTTT	CASSLAPQGVTDTQYF
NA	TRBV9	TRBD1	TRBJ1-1	TGTGCCAGCAGCGTGGGACAGGGGAGGAACACTGAAGCTTTCTTT	CASSVGQGRNTEAFF
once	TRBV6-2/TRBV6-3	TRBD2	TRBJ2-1	TGTGCCAGCAGCGAGCCCCGGGGGGGCTTCCACAATGAGCAGTTCTTC	CASSEPRGGFHNEQFF
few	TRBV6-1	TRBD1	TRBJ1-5	TGTGCCAGCAGTGGAACAAGGGGGACAGAAAGCAATCAGCCCCAGCATTTT	CASSGTRGTESNQPQHF
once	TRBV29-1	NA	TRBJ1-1	TGCAGCGCCCGAGGAGGGGGGGCTGGCACTGAAGCTTTCTTT	CSARGGGAGTEAFF
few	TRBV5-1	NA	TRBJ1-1	TGCGCCAGCAGCTTGGACAGGGACACTGAAGCTTTCTTT	CASSLDRDTEAFF
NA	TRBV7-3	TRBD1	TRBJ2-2	TGTGCCAGCAGCTCAACCACGACAGGGGTCACCGGGGAGCTGTTTTTT	CASSSTTTGVTGELFF
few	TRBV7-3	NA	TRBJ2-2	TGTGCCAGCAGCCTAGGTTCGGCCACCGGGGAGCTGTTTTTT	CASSLGSATGELFF
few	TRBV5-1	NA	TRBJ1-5	TGCGCCAGCAGCCTACGGGGGGGCAATCAGCCCCAGCATTTT	CASSLRGGNQPQHF
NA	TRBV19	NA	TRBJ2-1	TGTGCCAGTAGAGACGGTGGGGGCCAAGACAATGAGCAGTTCTTC	CASRDGGGQDNEQFF
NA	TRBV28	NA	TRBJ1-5	TGTGCCAGCAGTTTAAGAGTAGGGAGGGGCAATCAGCCCCAGCATTTT	CASSLRVGRGNQPQHF
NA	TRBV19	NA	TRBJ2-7	TGTGCCAGTAGCCCAACGACAGGAGTGGGTTACGAGCAGTACTTC	CASSPTTGVGYEQYF
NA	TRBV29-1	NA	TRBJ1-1	TGCAGCGGGGTCCCAGGGAGGGGGACTGAAGCTTTCTTT	CSGVPGRGTEAFF
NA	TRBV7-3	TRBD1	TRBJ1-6	TGTGCCAGCAGCGCCTCGGGACAGTCTAATTCACCCCTCCACTTT	CASSASGQSNSPLHF
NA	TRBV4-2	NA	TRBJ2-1	TGTGCCAGCAGCCTTCCGACTAGTTATAGCAATGAGCAGTTCTTC	CASSLPTSYSNEQFF
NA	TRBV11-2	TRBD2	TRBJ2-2	TGTGCCAGCAGCCTTGCTCGGACTAGCGGGCAGACCGGGGAGCTGTTTTTT	CASSLARTSGQTGELFF